This paragraph covers one T cell receptor beta chain sequence. Its antigen is currently unknown. Assay used: immunoSEQ multiplex PCR; TCRdb lists only in-frame clones, some missing. The table lists roughly 180,000 clones, roughly 90% of them singletons. The record originates from a study of T cell responses to AZD1222 COVID-19 vaccine. Second-dose schedules of about 4 or about 12 weeks were combined. Notes on the study in general: Following two doses of AZD1222, Spike-specific TCR breadth and depth rose. Females outnumbered males among donors, who were mostly white British; clonal diversity was possibly underestimated.

The V end lost 2 bases, the J end lost 6 bases, and 8 bases lay between the germline ends. This CDR3 spans 13 amino acids. CDR1 is LNHDA, CDR2 SQIVND, per germline (reference sequence). The V gene is TRBV19, the J gene TRBJ2-1; D ambiguous. The sequence was collected from an adult who received the AZD1222 COVID-19 vaccine. The sequenced sample was peripheral blood, obtained 28 days after the second AZD1222 dose. CDR3 in DNA: TGTGCCAGTAGTATAATCCCCAGCAATGAGCAGTTCTTC. It codes for CASSIIPSNEQFF.